Listed below are T cell receptor beta chains from one sample, sequenced in a study of blood T cell repertoires in COVID-19. The protocol was immunoSEQ multiplex PCR, while the TCRdb copy is restricted to in-frame clones and leaves out a portion. Of some 76,000 clones detected, around 79% appear once; the ten largest clones hold around 10%. The source material was peripheral blood. The receptor set was obtained from a man aged 50 to 59 with acute or convalescent COVID-19. Both conserved end residues are part of each CDR3. A D gene is named only where the DNA matches it firmly. Clone sizes are given selectively: once, few, many, or a class where the clone is expanded.

clone size	D gene	V gene	J gene	CDR3 DNA	CDR3 protein
NA	TRBD2	TRBV7-9	TRBJ2-1	TGTGCCAGCAGCCCCCGACTAGCGGGATCCCCCTACAATGAGCAGTTCTTC	CASSPRLAGSPYNEQFF
NA	TRBD1	TRBV29-1	TRBJ1-1	TGCAGCGGGGGACAGGGCCTCCGGGCTTTCTTT	CSGGQGLRAFF
few	NA	TRBV9	TRBJ1-2	TGTGCCAGCAGCGTAGATTCAGGGGCCCCTGGCTACACCTTC	CASSVDSGAPGYTF
few	NA	TRBV4-2	TRBJ1-2	TGTGCCAGCAGCCAAGATTATACCCACCCGGTACCCTTC	CASSQDYTHPVPF
NA	TRBD1	TRBV11-3	TRBJ1-1	TGTGCCAGCAGCCTTAACAGGGGAGCCGTCAAAGCTTTCTTT	CASSLNRGAVKAFF
NA	TRBD1	TRBV5-6	TRBJ2-7	TGTGCCAGCAGCGAGACAGGGGTACCAATCTACGAGCAGTACTTC	CASSETGVPIYEQYF
NA	TRBD1	TRBV7-3	TRBJ2-2	TGTGCCAGCAGCTTGGGGACAGACACCGGGGAGCTGTTTTTT	CASSLGTDTGELFF
NA	NA	TRBV9	TRBJ2-1	TGTGCCAGCAGCGTAGGAAGTTGGAGCTCCTACAATGAGCAGTTCTTC	CASSVGSWSSYNEQFF
NA	TRBD1	TRBV27	TRBJ1-6	TGTGCCAGCAGGACAGGGTCCGGGAATTCACCCCTCCACTTT	CASRTGSGNSPLHF
NA	TRBD2	TRBV3-1/TRBV3-2	TRBJ2-5	TGTGCCAGCAGCCGAGGGGGACTAGCGGGAGGAGAGACCCAGTACTTC	CASSRGGLAGGETQYF
NA	NA	TRBV28	TRBJ1-3	TGTGCCAGCATCTACGGTTCAGGGCGCTCTGGAAACACCATATATTTT	CASIYGSGRSGNTIYF